These T cell receptor beta chains were read from a single sample in a study of blood T cell repertoires in COVID-19. The data were produced by immunoSEQ multiplex PCR, yet TCRdb's version contains in-frame clones alone and is incomplete. The sample includes roughly 9,000 clones, around 90% seen only once; the top ten take about 9.8%. The sequenced sample was peripheral blood. These TCRs come from a human donor in a cohort sampled during active COVID-19. CDR3s include the opening cysteine and the closing phenylalanine or tryptophan. Each record gives: clone size, V gene, D gene, CDR3 length, J gene, CDR3 DNA, CDR3 protein. A D gene is named only where the DNA matches it firmly. Rows may omit the clone size; those that give it use once, few, many or a size class.

NA	TRBV18	NA	15	TRBJ1-3	TGTGCCAGCTCACCACTGGAGGGAATGGGAAACACCATATATTTT	CASSPLEGMGNTIYF
NA	TRBV19	NA	17	TRBJ1-3	TGTGCCAGTAGTATTCTGTTGGGGACAATATCTGGAAACACCATATATTTT	CASSILLGTISGNTIYF
few	TRBV4-1	TRBD2	16	TRBJ2-3	TGCGCCAGCAGCCCGGGACTAGCAGCTAGCACAGATACGCAGTATTTT	CASSPGLAASTDTQYF
NA	TRBV5-4	NA	13	TRBJ1-2	TGTGCCAGCAGCTTGGCCGGTAACTATGGCTACACCTTC	CASSLAGNYGYTF
NA	TRBV5-1	TRBD2	17	TRBJ2-7	TGCGCCAGCAGCACGGGACTAGCGGGACCAGGGGTTAACGAGCAGTACTTC	CASSTGLAGPGVNEQYF
NA	TRBV11-2	NA	14	TRBJ2-1	TGTGCCAGCAGCGGATCACAGGGTTGGCATGAGCAGTTCTTC	CASSGSQGWHEQFF
few	TRBV27	NA	13	TRBJ2-2	TGTGCCAGCAGTCCAACGAACACCGGGGAGCTGTTTTTT	CASSPTNTGELFF
NA	TRBV12-3/TRBV12-4	NA	13	TRBJ2-3	TGTGCCAGCAGTACGGTAGCCCTGGATACGCAGTATTTT	CASSTVALDTQYF
NA	TRBV29-1	TRBD1	14	TRBJ1-1	TGCAGCGCCACAGGGGACGCCGGAAAGGTGGAAGCTTTCTTT	CSATGDAGKVEAFF
NA	TRBV28	TRBD2	19	TRBJ2-1	TGTGCCAGCAGTGGGCCAACTAGCGGGAGCCCGAGCTCCTACAATGAGCAGTTCTTC	CASSGPTSGSPSSYNEQFF
NA	TRBV24-1	TRBD2	13	TRBJ2-7	TGTGCCACCAGTCCCAGACTAGCGAGCGAGCAGTACTTC	CATSPRLASEQYF
NA	TRBV7-9	NA	14	TRBJ2-2	TGTGCCAGCAGCCGACAGACGAACACCGGGGAGCTGTTTTTT	CASSRQTNTGELFF
NA	TRBV27	TRBD2	20	TRBJ2-6	TGTGCCAGCAGTTTATGGTCTGGGGCGGGAGGTGGGACTGGGGCCAACGTCCTGACTTTC	CASSLWSGAGGGTGANVLTF
NA	TRBV28	NA	14	TRBJ1-2	TGTGCCAGCAGTTTACTAAGCGTTAACTATGGCTACACCTTC	CASSLLSVNYGYTF
NA	TRBV5-1	NA	15	TRBJ1-1	TGCGCCAGCAGCCCGTCGGCAGGTAGGAACACTGAAGCTTTCTTT	CASSPSAGRNTEAFF
NA	TRBV23-1	NA	14	TRBJ2-4	TGCGCCAGCAGTCAAGCGGTTGGCAAAAACATTCAGTACTTC	CASSQAVGKNIQYF
few	TRBV10-1	NA	13	TRBJ1-1	TGCGCCAGCAGTGAGAGGGGATTGGCTGAAGCTTTCTTT	CASSERGLAEAFF
NA	TRBV6-6	TRBD2	19	TRBJ2-5	TGTGCCAGCAGTCTCCGTCCGGGACTAGCGGGAGGGCCTCAAGAGACCCAGTACTTC	CASSLRPGLAGGPQETQYF
NA	TRBV12-3/TRBV12-4	TRBD1	13	TRBJ1-1	TGTGCCAGCAGTTATACCACAGGGGTTGAAGCTTTCTTT	CASSYTTGVEAFF
NA	TRBV6-5	TRBD2	14	TRBJ2-1	TGTGCCAGCAGTTACACTAGCGGCTACAATGAGCAGTTCTTC	CASSYTSGYNEQFF
few	TRBV5-1	TRBD2	15	TRBJ2-1	TGCGCCAGCAGCTTTCGGGAGGGCTCCTACAATGAGCAGTTCTTC	CASSFREGSYNEQFF
NA	TRBV11-2	NA	15	TRBJ1-5	TGTGCCAGCAGCCGATTCGGGGGTAGCAATCAGCCCCAGCATTTT	CASSRFGGSNQPQHF
NA	TRBV14	TRBD1	16	TRBJ1-2	TGTGCCAGCAGCCAAGCCGGGACAGGAAATAGCTATGGCTACACCTTC	CASSQAGTGNSYGYTF
NA	TRBV28	NA	13	TRBJ2-1	TGTGCCAGCAGCCTCCAGGGGGGCGGTGAGCAGTTCTTC	CASSLQGGGEQFF
once	TRBV5-6	TRBD2	16	TRBJ2-7	TGTGCCAGCAGCTTGGCGGCTAGCGGGAGGGTCCACGAGCAGTACTTC	CASSLAASGRVHEQYF
NA	TRBV6-1	TRBD1	15	TRBJ2-7	TGTGCCAGCAGTGAAGCGGGCAGGGGGATCGACGAGCAGTACTTC	CASSEAGRGIDEQYF
NA	TRBV12-5	NA	15	TRBJ1-2	TGTGCTAGTGGTTTGCCCTACGGAACGGGGGGCGGCTACACCTTC	CASGLPYGTGGGYTF
NA	TRBV11-2	TRBD2	16	TRBJ2-1	TGTGCCAGCAGCTTAGCAGGACTAGCCTACTACAATGAGCAGTTCTTC	CASSLAGLAYYNEQFF
once	TRBV10-3	NA	12	TRBJ2-1	TGTGCCATCAGTGAGTCGGGCTATGAGCAGTTCTTC	CAISESGYEQFF
NA	TRBV6-1	NA	16	TRBJ2-3	TGTGCCAGCAGTGAAGTAGGGGGAGGGCAAGCAGATACGCAGTATTTT	CASSEVGGGQADTQYF
NA	TRBV28	NA	13	TRBJ2-7	TGTGCCAGCAGTTTGATAGCGGACTACGAGCAGTACTTC	CASSLIADYEQYF
NA	TRBV10-3	TRBD2	15	TRBJ2-2	TGTGCCATCAGTGGAGAAGCGGGAGTCGCCGGGGAGCTGTTTTTT	CAISGEAGVAGELFF
NA	TRBV30	NA	13	TRBJ2-3	TGTGCCTGGAGTGTAGAACTACATGATACGCAGTATTTT	CAWSVELHDTQYF
NA	TRBV7-8	NA	14	TRBJ2-2	TGTGCCAGCAGCTTTTCGAGGCTGGCCGGGGAGCTGTTTTTT	CASSFSRLAGELFF
once	TRBV4-2	TRBD2	14	TRBJ2-7	TGTGCCAGCAGCCTCGCTAGCGGGAGTGACGAGCAGTACTTC	CASSLASGSDEQYF
NA	TRBV13	TRBD1	15	TRBJ2-7	TGTGCCAGCAGCTTATCCGGACAGGGGCCCTACGAGCAGTACTTC	CASSLSGQGPYEQYF
NA	TRBV11-3	TRBD1	17	TRBJ1-1	TGTGCCAGCAGCGCCGGGACAGGACAAAGCAGTAGTTCTGAAGCTTTCTTT	CASSAGTGQSSSSEAFF
NA	TRBV4-1	NA	13	TRBJ2-7	TGCGCCAGCAGCCAAGGGGCCTTGGACGAGCAGTACTTC	CASSQGALDEQYF
NA	TRBV10-3	TRBD2	15	TRBJ2-1	TGTGCCATCAGTGAGGGTAGACTAGCGATCGGTGAGCAGTTCTTC	CAISEGRLAIGEQFF
NA	TRBV2	TRBD2	16	TRBJ2-1	TGTGCCAGCAGTGAATGGTTCGCGGGAGGGAGAAGTGAGCAGTTCTTC	CASSEWFAGGRSEQFF
NA	TRBV27	TRBD1	17	TRBJ2-3	TGTGCCAGCAGCCTTACCGGGACAGGGTACATTTTAGATACGCAGTATTTT	CASSLTGTGYILDTQYF
once	TRBV5-5	TRBD1	14	TRBJ2-5	TGTGCCAGCAGCACCGGACAGGGTAGGGAGACCCAGTACTTC	CASSTGQGRETQYF
NA	TRBV9	TRBD1	12	TRBJ1-2	TGTGCCAGCAACAGGGGGCGTGAGGGCTACACCTTC	CASNRGREGYTF
NA	TRBV6-4	TRBD2	17	TRBJ2-5	TGTGCCAGCAGTGACCGCCAGCGGGAGGAACCCCAAGAGACCCAGTACTTC	CASSDRQREEPQETQYF
few	TRBV18	NA	13	TRBJ2-7	TGTGCCAGCTCACCACCAGGAGTCCACGAGCAGTACTTC	CASSPPGVHEQYF
once	TRBV14	NA	15	TRBJ2-1	TGTGCCAGCAGCCCCGGAGTCATCGAGAACAATGAGCAGTTCTTC	CASSPGVIENNEQFF
NA	TRBV13	NA	10	TRBJ2-1	TGTGCCAGCAGTGGAGATGAGCAGTTCTTC	CASSGDEQFF
NA	TRBV6-4	NA	15	TRBJ2-3	TGTGCCAGCAGTGACTCGGGGCCCACCCTAGATACGCAGTATTTT	CASSDSGPTLDTQYF